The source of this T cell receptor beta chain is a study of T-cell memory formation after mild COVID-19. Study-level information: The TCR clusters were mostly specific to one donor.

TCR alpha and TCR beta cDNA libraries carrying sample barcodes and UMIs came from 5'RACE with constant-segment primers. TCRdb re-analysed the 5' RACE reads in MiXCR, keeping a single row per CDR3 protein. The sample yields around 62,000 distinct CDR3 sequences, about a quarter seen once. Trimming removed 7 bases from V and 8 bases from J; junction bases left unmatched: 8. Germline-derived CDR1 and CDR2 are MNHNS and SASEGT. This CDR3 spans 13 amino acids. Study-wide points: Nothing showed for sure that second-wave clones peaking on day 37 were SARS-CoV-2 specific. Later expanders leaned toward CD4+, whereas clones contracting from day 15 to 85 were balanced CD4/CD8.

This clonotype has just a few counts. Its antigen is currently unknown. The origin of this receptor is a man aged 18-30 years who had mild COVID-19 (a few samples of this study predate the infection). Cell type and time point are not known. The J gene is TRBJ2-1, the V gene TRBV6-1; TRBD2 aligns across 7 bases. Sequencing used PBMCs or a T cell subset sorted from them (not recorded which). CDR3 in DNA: TGTGCCAGCATTGCCCCAGGGAGGGATGAGCAGTTCTTC. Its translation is CASIAPGRDEQFF.